One sample yielded the 4 T cell receptor beta chains listed below, sequenced in a study of PD-1 blockade in classical Hodgkin lymphoma. The assay was immunoSEQ multiplex PCR, and TCRdb's table has in-frame clones only and misses some. The table has fewer than 100,000 clones, about 92% seen once; the top ten hold approximately 2%. Time point in this sample: cycle 4 day 1 (C4D1), after 5 to 7 weeks of nivolumab. Every patient experienced relapse after autologous stem cell transplantation, and brentuximab vedotin exposure varied. Material: peripheral blood mononuclear cells (PBMCs), obtained before the fourth cycle of nivolumab. Source of these receptors: a human donor with classical Hodgkin lymphoma.

The V call is TRBV27, the J call TRBJ2-3, with TRBD1 matching 10 bases. Germline V gives CDR1 MNHEY, CDR2 SMNVEV (reference sequence). This CDR3 region has 17 residues. The V gene end was trimmed by 7 bases and the J gene end by 4 bases; junction bases not matched to a gene: 14. CDR3 protein: CASTPGTGVLRADTQYF. The CDR3 DNA reads TGTGCCAGCACCCCCGGGACAGGGGTATTGCGGGCAGATACGCAGTATTTT.

The gene calls are TRBV5-1 and TRBJ2-1, with 11 bases lining up with TRBD2. The CDR3 is made up of 15 amino acids. Trimming at V came to 4 bases and at J to 8 bases, leaving 8 bases not matched to a gene. CDR1 and CDR2 from the germline V gene are SGHRS and YFSETQ. The CDR3 loop reads CASSREVAGGYEQFF. CDR3 sequence (DNA): TGCGCCAGCAGCCGGGAGGTAGCGGGAGGGTATGAGCAGTTCTTC.

The genes are TRBV6-4 and TRBJ1-5, with D unclear. Germline assignment: CDR1 MRHNA and CDR2 SNTAGT. The V and J ends lost 2 bases and 6 bases respectively, with 8 bases between them. The CDR3 is made up of 13 amino acids. The CDR3 spells CASSDTVGQPQHF. In nucleotides, the CDR3 is TGTGCCAGCAGTGACACAGTGGGTCAGCCCCAGCATTTT.

V and J are TRBV11-2 and TRBJ1-1; 8 bases are shared with TRBD1. V gave up 1 base and J gave up 2 bases; unmatched junction bases: 3. CDR3 length equals 15 residues. The germline V gene has CDR1 SGHAT and CDR2 FQNNGV. CDR3 amino acids: CASSLAGGGNTEAFF. The CDR3 coding sequence is TGTGCCAGCAGCTTAGCAGGGGGCGGAAACACTGAAGCTTTCTTT.